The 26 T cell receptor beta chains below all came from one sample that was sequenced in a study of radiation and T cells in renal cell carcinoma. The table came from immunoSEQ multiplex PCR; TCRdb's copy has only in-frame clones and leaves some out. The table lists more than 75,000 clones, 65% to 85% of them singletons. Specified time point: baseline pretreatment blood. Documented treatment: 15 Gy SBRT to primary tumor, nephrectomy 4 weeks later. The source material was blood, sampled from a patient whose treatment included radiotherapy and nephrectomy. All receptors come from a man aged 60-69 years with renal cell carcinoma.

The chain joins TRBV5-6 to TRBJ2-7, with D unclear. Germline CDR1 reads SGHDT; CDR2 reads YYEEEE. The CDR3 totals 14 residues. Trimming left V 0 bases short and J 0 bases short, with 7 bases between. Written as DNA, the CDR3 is TGTGCCAGCAGCTTGGACATGAACTCCTACGAGCAGTACTTC. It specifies CASSLDMNSYEQYF.

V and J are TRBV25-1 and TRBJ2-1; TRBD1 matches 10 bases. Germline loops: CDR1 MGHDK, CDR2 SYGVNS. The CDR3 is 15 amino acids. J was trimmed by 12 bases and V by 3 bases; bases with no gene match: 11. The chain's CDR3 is CASSDTGTGEIGQFF. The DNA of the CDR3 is TGTGCCAGCAGTGACACGGGGACAGGGGAGATCGGGCAGTTCTTC.

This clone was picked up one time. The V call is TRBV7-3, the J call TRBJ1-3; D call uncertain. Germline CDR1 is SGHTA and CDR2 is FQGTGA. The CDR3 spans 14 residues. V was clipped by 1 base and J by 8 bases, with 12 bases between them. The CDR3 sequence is CASSLSDVRHTIYF. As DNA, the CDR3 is TGTGCCAGCAGCTTAAGCGACGTCCGACACACCATATATTTT.

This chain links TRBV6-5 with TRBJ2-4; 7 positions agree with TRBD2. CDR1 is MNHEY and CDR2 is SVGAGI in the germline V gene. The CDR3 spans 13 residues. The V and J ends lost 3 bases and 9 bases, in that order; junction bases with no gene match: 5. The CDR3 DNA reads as TGTGCCAGCAGTTATAAAAGCGGGGTCATTCAGTACTTC. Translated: CASSYKSGVIQYF.

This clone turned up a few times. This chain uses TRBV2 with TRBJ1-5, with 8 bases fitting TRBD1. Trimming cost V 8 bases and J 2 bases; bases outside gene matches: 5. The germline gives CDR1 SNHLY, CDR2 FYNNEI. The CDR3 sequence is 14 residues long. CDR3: CASGRGLGNQPQHF. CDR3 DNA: TGTGCCAGCGGCAGGGGGCTCGGCAATCAGCCCCAGCATTTT.

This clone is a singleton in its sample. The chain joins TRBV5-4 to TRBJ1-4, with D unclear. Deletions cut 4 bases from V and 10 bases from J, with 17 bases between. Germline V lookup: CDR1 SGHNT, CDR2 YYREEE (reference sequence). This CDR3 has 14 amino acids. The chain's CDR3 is CASSQGKGIVKLFF. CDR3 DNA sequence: TGTGCCAGCAGCCAAGGGAAGGGCATTGTAAAACTGTTTTTT.

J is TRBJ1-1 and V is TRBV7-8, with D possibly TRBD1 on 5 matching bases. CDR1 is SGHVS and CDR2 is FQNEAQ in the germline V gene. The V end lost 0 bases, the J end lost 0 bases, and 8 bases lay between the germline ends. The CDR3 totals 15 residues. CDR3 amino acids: CASSLAPTVNTEAFF. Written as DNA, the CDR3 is TGTGCCAGCAGCTTAGCACCGACAGTGAACACTGAAGCTTTCTTT.

CDR3 coding DNA: TGCGCCAGCAGCTTGAAACCGGACGGAAACGAGCAGTACTTC. It is translated as CASSLKPDGNEQYF. The chain recombines TRBV5-1 with TRBJ2-7; no firm D call. The V and J ends lost 1 base and 5 bases respectively, with 13 bases between them. This CDR3 contains 14 residues. Germline V CDR1 and CDR2: SGHRS, YFSETQ.

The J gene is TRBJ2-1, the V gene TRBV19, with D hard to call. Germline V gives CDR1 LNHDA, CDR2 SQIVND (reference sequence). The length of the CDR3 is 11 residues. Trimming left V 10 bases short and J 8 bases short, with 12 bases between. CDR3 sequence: CATPNPDEQFF. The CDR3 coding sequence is TGTGCCACCCCAAACCCCGATGAGCAGTTCTTC. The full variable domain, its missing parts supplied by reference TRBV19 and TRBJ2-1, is DGGITQSPKYLFRKEGQNVTLSCEQNLNHDAMYWYRQDPGQGLRLIYYSQIVNDFQKGDIAEGYSVSREKKESFPLTVTSAQKNPTAFYLCATPNPDEQFFGPGTRLTVL.

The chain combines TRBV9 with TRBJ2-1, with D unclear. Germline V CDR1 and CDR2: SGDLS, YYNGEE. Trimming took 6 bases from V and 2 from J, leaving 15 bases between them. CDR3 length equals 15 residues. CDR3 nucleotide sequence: TGTGCCAGCACCCGTTCGGGTACTCCCTACAATGAGCAGTTCTTC. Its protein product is CASTRSGTPYNEQFF. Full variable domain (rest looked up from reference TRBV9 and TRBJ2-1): DSGVTQTPKHLITATGQRVTLRCSPRSGDLSVYWYQQSLDQGLQFLIQYYNGEERAKGNILERFSAQQFPDLHSELNLSSLELGDSALYFCASTRSGTPYNEQFFGPGTRLTVL.

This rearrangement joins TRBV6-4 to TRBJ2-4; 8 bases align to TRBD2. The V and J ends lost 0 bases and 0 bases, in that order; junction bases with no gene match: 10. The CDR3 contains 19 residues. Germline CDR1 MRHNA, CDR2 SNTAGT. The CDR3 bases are TGTGCCAGCAGTGACTCTTTGTGCGGGAGGTCGATAGCCAAAAACATTCAGTACTTC. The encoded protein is CASSDSLCGRSIAKNIQYF.

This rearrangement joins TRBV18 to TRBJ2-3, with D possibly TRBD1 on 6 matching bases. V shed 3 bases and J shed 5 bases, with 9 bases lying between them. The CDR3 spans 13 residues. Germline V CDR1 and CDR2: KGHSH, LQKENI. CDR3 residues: CASSPGHLDTQYF. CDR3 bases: TGTGCCAGCTCACCGGGACACCTAGATACGCAGTATTTT.

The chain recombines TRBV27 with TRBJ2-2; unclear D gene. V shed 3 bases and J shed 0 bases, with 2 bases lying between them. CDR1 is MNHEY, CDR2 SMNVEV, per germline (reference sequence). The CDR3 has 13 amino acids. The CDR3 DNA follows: TGTGCCAGCAGTTTTTCGAACACCGGGGAGCTGTTTTTT. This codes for CASSFSNTGELFF.

This CDR3 is CAWSPVKWPGRGREAFF. The CDR3 DNA follows: TGTGCCTGGAGTCCCGTCAAGTGGCCGGGCCGAGGCAGAGAGGCTTTCTTT. J is TRBJ1-1 and V is TRBV30; no clear D gene. The ends were cut back, 2 bases at V and 11 bases at J, with 30 bases in the middle. This CDR3 region has 17 residues. Germline lookup yields CDR1 GTSNPN and CDR2 SVGIG (reference sequence).

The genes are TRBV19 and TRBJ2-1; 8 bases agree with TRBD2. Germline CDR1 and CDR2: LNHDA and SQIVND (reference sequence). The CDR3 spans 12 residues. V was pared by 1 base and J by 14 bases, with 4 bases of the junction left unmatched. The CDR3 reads CASSIGAGEKFF. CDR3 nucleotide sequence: TGTGCCAGTAGTATAGGAGCGGGAGAGAAGTTCTTC. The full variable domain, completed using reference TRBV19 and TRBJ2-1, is DGGITQSPKYLFRKEGQNVTLSCEQNLNHDAMYWYRQDPGQGLRLIYYSQIVNDFQKGDIAEGYSVSREKKESFPLTVTSAQKNPTAFYLCASSIGAGEKFFGPGTRLTVL.

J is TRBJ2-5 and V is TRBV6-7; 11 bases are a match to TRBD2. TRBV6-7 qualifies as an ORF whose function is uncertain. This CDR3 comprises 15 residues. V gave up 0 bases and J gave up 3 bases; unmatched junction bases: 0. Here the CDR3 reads CASSYSTSGKETQYF. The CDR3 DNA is TGTGCCAGCAGTTACTCGACTAGCGGGAAAGAGACCCAGTACTTC.

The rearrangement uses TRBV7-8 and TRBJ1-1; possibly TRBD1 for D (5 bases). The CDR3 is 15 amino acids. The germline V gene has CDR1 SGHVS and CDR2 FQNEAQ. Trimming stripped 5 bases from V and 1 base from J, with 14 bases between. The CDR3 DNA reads TGTGCCAGCAGCACCCCCGGGACCGGGAACACTGAAGCTTTCTTT. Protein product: CASSTPGTGNTEAFF.

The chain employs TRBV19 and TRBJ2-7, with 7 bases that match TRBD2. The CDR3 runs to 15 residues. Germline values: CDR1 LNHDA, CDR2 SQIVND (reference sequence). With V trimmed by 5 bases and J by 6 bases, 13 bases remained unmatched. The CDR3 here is CASSASGPGGSEQYF. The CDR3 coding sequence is TGTGCCAGTAGTGCCTCAGGTCCGGGGGGATCCGAGCAGTACTTC.

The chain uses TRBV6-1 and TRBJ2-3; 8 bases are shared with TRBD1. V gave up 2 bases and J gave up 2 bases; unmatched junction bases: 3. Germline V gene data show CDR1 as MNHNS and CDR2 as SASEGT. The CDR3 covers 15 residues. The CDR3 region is CASSEQTGATDTQYF. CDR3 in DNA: TGTGCCAGCAGTGAACAGACAGGGGCCACAGATACGCAGTATTTT.

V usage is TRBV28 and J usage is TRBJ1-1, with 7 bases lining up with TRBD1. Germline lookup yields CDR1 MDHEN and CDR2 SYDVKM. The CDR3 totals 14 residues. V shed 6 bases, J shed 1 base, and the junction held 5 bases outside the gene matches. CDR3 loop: CASRRQGENTEAFF. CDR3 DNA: TGTGCCAGCAGAAGACAGGGAGAGAACACTGAAGCTTTCTTT.

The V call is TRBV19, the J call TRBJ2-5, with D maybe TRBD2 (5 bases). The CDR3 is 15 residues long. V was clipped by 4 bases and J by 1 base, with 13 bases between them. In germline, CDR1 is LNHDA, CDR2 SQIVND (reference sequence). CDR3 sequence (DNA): TGTGCCAGTAGTACAACTACGGGAACCCAAGAGACCCAGTACTTC. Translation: CASSTTTGTQETQYF.

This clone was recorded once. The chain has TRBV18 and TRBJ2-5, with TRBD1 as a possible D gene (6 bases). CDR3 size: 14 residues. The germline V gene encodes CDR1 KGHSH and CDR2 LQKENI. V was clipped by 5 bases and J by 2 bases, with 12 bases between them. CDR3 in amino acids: CASSSYRDQETQYF. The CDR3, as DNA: TGTGCCAGCTCATCCTACAGGGATCAAGAGACCCAGTACTTC.

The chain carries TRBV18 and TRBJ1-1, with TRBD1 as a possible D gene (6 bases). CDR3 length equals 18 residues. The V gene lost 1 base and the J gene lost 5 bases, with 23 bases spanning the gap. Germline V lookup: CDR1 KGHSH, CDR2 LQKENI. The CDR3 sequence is CASSPRAGRGGGRTEAFF. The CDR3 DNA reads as TGTGCCAGCTCACCACGAGCCGGGAGAGGGGGGGGCAGGACTGAAGCTTTCTTT.

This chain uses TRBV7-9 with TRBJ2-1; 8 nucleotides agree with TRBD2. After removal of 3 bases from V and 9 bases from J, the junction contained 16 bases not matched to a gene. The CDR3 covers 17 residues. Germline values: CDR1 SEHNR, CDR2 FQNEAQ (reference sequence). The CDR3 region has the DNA TGTGCCAGCAGCTTCACGACCTCGGGAGGGAGGGCGGGTGAGCAGTTCTTC. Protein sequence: CASSFTTSGGRAGEQFF. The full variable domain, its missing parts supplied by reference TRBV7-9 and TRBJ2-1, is DTGVSQNPRHKITKRGQNVTFRCDPISEHNRLYWYRQTLGQGPEFLTYFQNEAQLEKSRLLSDRFSAERPKGSFSTLEIQRTEQGDSAMYLCASSFTTSGGRAGEQFFGPGTRLTVL.

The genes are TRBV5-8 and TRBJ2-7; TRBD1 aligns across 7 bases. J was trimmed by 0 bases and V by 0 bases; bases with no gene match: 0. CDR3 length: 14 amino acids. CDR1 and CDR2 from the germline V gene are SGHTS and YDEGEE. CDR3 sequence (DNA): TGTGCCAGCAGCTTGGACAGGGGCTCCTACGAGCAGTACTTC. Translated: CASSLDRGSYEQYF.

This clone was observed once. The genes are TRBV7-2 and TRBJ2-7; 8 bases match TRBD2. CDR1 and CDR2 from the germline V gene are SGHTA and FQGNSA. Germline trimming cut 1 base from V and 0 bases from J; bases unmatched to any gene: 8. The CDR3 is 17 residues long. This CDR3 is CASSLVRLAGRSYEQYF. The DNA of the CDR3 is TGTGCCAGCAGCTTAGTGAGGCTAGCGGGTCGCTCCTACGAGCAGTACTTC.